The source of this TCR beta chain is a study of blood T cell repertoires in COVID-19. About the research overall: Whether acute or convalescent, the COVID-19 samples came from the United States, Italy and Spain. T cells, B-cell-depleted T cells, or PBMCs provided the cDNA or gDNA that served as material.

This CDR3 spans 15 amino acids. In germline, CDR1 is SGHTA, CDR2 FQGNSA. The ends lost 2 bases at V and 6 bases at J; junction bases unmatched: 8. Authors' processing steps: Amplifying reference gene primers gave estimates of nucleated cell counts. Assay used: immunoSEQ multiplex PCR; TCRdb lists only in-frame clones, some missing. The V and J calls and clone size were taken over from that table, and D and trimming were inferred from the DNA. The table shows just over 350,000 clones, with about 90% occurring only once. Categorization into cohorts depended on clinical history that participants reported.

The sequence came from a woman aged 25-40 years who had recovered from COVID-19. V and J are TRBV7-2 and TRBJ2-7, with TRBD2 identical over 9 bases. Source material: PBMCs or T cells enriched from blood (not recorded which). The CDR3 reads CASSLWRGGLGEQYF. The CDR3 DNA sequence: TGTGCCAGCAGCTTATGGCGGGGGGGCCTCGGCGAGCAGTACTTC. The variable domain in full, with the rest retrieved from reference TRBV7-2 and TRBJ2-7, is GAGVSQSPSNKVTEKGKDVELRCDPISGHTALYWYRQSLGQGLEFLIYFQGNSAPDKSGLPSDRFSAERTGGSVSTLTIQRTQQEDSAVYLCASSLWRGGLGEQYFGPGTRLTVT.